This TCR beta chain was documented in a study of cytomegalovirus exposure and HLA in healthy donors. Comment on this clone: Its antigen is still unknown.

PCR employed 60 Vbeta and 13 Jbeta primers. The method was immunoSEQ multiplex PCR; TCRdb's version includes in-frame clones alone and lacks a portion of them. The table has about 100,000 clones, about 80% seen once. The germline gives CDR1 SNHLY, CDR2 FYNNEI. This CDR3 region has 13 residues. It was healthy bone marrow donors who served as donors. General study results and limits: Published work reported that the classifier diagnosed cytomegalovirus status with high specificity and sensitivity. Presence/absence analysis assumed near-uniform sequencing depth across donors.

The TCR comes from a man between 35 and 55 years old in good health and CMV-seronegative. The material sequenced was PBMCs. The genes are TRBV2 and TRBJ2-5; D remains ambiguous. TRBJ2-7 matches the DNA end more closely, so the J call is doubtful. For the CDR3, the DNA is TGTGCCAGCAGTGAACCTAGGAACTACGAGCAGTACTTC. As protein: CASSEPRNYEQYF.